This TCR beta chain was captured by sequencing in a study of blood T cell repertoires in COVID-19. Germline V lookup: CDR1 SGHTA, CDR2 FQGNSA. The CDR3 covers 16 residues. The V and J ends lost 6 bases and 4 bases respectively, with 19 bases between them. Some clones are missing from TCRdb's copy, which holds only in-frame ones; the method was immunoSEQ multiplex PCR. Of about 200,000 clones in the sample, more than 75% are singletons; the top ten hold about 5%. The chain uses TRBV7-2 and TRBJ1-3; D is perhaps TRBD1 (5 bases). Sequencing was done on a sample of peripheral blood. This clonotype originated in a woman older than 75 with acute or convalescent COVID-19. CDR3 amino acids: CASSSNQGWWGNTIYF. The CDR3 DNA sequence: TGTGCCAGCAGTTCTAACCAGGGTTGGTGGGGAAACACCATATATTTT.